This entry is about one T cell receptor beta chain. The data were produced by immunoSEQ multiplex PCR, yet TCRdb's version contains in-frame clones alone and is incomplete. Of some 300,000 clones detected, 89% appear once; the ten largest clones hold 8% to 10%. The sample is drawn from a study of blood T cell repertoires in COVID-19. CDR1 and CDR2 (germline): LGHDT, YNNKEL (reference sequence). V shed 0 bases and J 5 bases; nucleotides not matched to a gene: 4. CDR3 size: 15 residues. The sample was PBMCs or T cells enriched from blood (not recorded which). The rearrangement uses TRBV3-1 (or the pseudogene TRBV3-2) and TRBJ2-5; TRBD2 matches at 9 bases. The clonotype originates from a woman aged 35 to 49 who had recovered from COVID-19. CDR3 sequence (DNA): TGTGCCAGCAGCCAAGATAGCGGGAGAAGCGAGACCCAGTACTTC. Amino acid sequence: CASSQDSGRSETQYF.